The source of this T cell receptor beta chain is a study of shared clonotypes between healthy human individuals. The wider study: Donor ages ranged 18 to 49 years: a couple of women, a few men.

Note on this clone: Its antigen is currently unknown. The sample contains more than one DNA sequence encoding this CDR3.

The sorted-subset replicate PCRs were given approximately 190 ng DNA, which is tens of thousands of T cell genomes. The data were produced by immunoSEQ multiplex PCR, yet TCRdb's version contains in-frame clones alone and is incomplete. Here the sample spans roughly 2,000,000 clones, approximately 95% being singletons. CD45RO-negative CD8 cells positively selected for CCR7 made up the naive population, which excluded terminally differentiated effector memory CD45RA+ cells. Study conclusions and caveats: Generation probabilities of non-shared clonotypes were lower (relative to those shared by all four donors). With a few donors compared, 4.5% to 6.5% of naive CD4 clonotypes were shared.

The sample comprised naive CD8+ T cells sorted from blood. The receptor's source is a man aged 18 to 35 in good health.

The CDR3 sequence is CASSFGGTYEQYF. The CDR3 DNA follows: TGTGCCAGCAGCTTTGGGGGTACCTACGAGCAGTACTTC. The V and J genes are TRBV7-9 and TRBJ2-7, with D possibly called TRBD1 or TRBD2 (5 bases each). Trimming cost V 3 bases and J 2 bases, with 8 bases left between them. CDR3 size: 13 residues. CDR1 SEHNR and CDR2 FQNEAQ come from the germline V gene (reference sequence). The full variable domain, rest sourced from reference TRBV7-9 and TRBJ2-7, is DTGVSQNPRHKITKRGQNVTFRCDPISEHNRLYWYRQTLGQGPEFLTYFQNEAQLEKSRLLSDRFSAERPKGSFSTLEIQRTEQGDSAMYLCASSFGGTYEQYFGPGTRLTVT.